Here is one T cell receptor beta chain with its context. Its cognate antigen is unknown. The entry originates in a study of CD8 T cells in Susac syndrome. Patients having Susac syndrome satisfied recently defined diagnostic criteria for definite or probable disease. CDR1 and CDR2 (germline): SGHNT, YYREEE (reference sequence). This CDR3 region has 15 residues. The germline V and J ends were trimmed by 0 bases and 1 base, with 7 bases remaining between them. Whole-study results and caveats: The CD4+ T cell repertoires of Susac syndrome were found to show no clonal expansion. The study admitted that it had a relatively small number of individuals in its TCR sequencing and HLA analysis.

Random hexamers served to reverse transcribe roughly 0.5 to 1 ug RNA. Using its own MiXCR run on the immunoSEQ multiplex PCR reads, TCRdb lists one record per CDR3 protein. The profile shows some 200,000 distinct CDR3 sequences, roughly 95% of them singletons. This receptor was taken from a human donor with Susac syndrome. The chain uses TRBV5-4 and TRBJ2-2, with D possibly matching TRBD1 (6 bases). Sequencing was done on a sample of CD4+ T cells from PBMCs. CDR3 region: CASSLADRNTGELFF. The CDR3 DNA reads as TGTGCCAGCAGCTTGGCGGACAGGAACACCGGGGAGCTGTTTTTT. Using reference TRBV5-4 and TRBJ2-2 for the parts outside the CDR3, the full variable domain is ETGVTQSPTHLIKTRGQQVTLRCSSQSGHNTVSWYQQALGQGPQFIFQYYREEENGRGNFPPRFSGLQFPNYSSELNVNALELDDSALYLCASSLADRNTGELFFGEGSRLTVL.